The 17 T cell receptor beta chains below were found in one sample sequenced in a study of blood T cell dynamics during melanoma immunotherapy. Only in-frame clones appear in the TCRdb table, and some are missing; sequencing was by immunoSEQ multiplex PCR. This repertoire shows about 8,500 clones, approximately 80% found once; its top ten account for around 1.2%. Time point: pre-treatment baseline. The sample in question was blood, obtained from a patient treated with checkpoint blockade. The receptors stem from a human donor with melanoma.

The chain joins TRBV6-5 to TRBJ1-6, with D possibly matching TRBD1 (6 bases). V was clipped by 4 bases and J by 7 bases, with 8 bases between them. CDR1 is MNHEY and CDR2 is SVGAGI in the germline V gene. This CDR3 has 13 residues. The CDR3 region is CASSFGQNSPLHF. In DNA form, the CDR3 reads TGTGCCAGCAGTTTCGGACAGAATTCACCCCTCCACTTT.

The chain carries TRBV9 and TRBJ2-1, with D possibly being TRBD1 (5 bases). From germline, CDR1 is SGDLS and CDR2 YYNGEE. Trimming left V 3 bases short and J 4 bases short, with 8 bases between. The CDR3 is made up of 13 amino acids. The CDR3 region has the DNA TGTGCCAGCAGCGACAAGGGGTACAATGAGCAGTTCTTC. Its protein product is CASSDKGYNEQFF.

The V gene is TRBV9, the J gene TRBJ2-3; TRBD1 is a possible D gene (6 bases). Germline values: CDR1 SGDLS, CDR2 YYNGEE. The CDR3 has 13 residues. V lost 0 bases to trimming and J lost 5 bases, with 7 bases between them. This chain's CDR3 is CASSVEGGDTQYF. The CDR3, as DNA: TGTGCCAGCAGCGTAGAAGGGGGAGATACGCAGTATTTT.

V is TRBV6-1 and J is TRBJ2-5; weak D call: TRBD2 (6 bases). With 3 bases removed from V and 4 bases from J, the gap between germline ends came to 12 bases. The CDR3 length is 14 residues. Germline CDR1 MNHNS, CDR2 SASEGT. CDR3 amino acids: CASSEMEGRETQYF. As DNA, the CDR3 is TGTGCCAGCAGTGAGATGGAGGGTCGAGAGACCCAGTACTTC.

This chain links TRBV28 with TRBJ1-1; TRBD1 matches at 7 bases. Unmatched junction bases numbered 8, after V lost 5 bases and J lost 8 bases. Germline V gene lookup returns CDR1 MDHEN and CDR2 SYDVKM. CDR3 length equals 13 residues. This chain's CDR3 is CASSVDRDGEAFF. The CDR3 coding sequence is TGTGCCAGCAGTGTCGACAGGGATGGGGAAGCTTTCTTT.

This clone was counted a few times. Written as DNA, the CDR3 is TGTGCCAGCAGCCCCGGGGGGGTCGGGAATCAGCCCCAGCATTTT. Translation: CASSPGGVGNQPQHF. This rearrangement joins TRBV11-2 to TRBJ1-5, with D possibly matching TRBD1 (5 bases). Trimming removed 5 bases at V and 4 bases at J, with 15 bases between. The length of the CDR3 is 15 residues. Germline-derived CDR1 and CDR2 are SGHAT and FQNNGV.

The CDR3 DNA sequence: TGTGCCAGCAGCTTAGCCCCTTGGACAGTGGCTGAAGCTTTCTTT. This codes for CASSLAPWTVAEAFF. J is TRBJ1-1 and V is TRBV7-2; D may be TRBD1 (6 bases). The CDR3 extends over 15 amino acids. Germline V gene data show CDR1 as SGHTA and CDR2 as FQGNSA. V lost 0 bases and J lost 6, with 14 bases in between.

The chain uses TRBV7-2 and TRBJ2-3; the match to TRBD1 covers 7 bases. The junction had 2 bases not matched to a gene; V was cut back by 3 bases and J by 5 bases. Germline V gene lookup returns CDR1 SGHTA and CDR2 FQGNSA. This CDR3 is 13 amino acids long. CDR3 bases: TGTGCCAGCAGCTTGACAGGGCAAGATACGCAGTATTTT. This encodes CASSLTGQDTQYF.

V and J are TRBV9 and TRBJ2-7; 9 nucleotides match TRBD2. Per the germline V gene, CDR1 is SGDLS and CDR2 is YYNGEE. This CDR3 has 15 residues. V lost 3 bases, J lost 1 base, and 5 bases stayed unmatched. This CDR3 is CASSAGTSLSYEQYF. For the CDR3, the DNA is TGTGCCAGCAGCGCCGGGACTAGCCTTTCCTACGAGCAGTACTTC.

The V gene is TRBV7-8, the J gene TRBJ1-1; 7 bases fit TRBD1. CDR3 length: 15 amino acids. The germline V gene encodes CDR1 SGHVS and CDR2 FQNEAQ. Unmatched junction bases numbered 7, after V lost 5 bases and J lost 1 base. The CDR3 sequence: CASSPGQRGNTEAFF. CDR3 DNA: TGTGCCAGCAGCCCGGGACAGCGCGGGAACACTGAAGCTTTCTTT. The full variable domain, completed using reference TRBV7-8 and TRBJ1-1, is GAGVSQSPRYKVAKRGQDVALRCDPISGHVSLFWYQQALGQGPEFLTYFQNEAQLDKSGLPSDRFFAERPEGSVSTLKIQRTQQEDSAVYLCASSPGQRGNTEAFFGQGTRLTVV.

The chain uses TRBV9 and TRBJ1-2; maybe TRBD1 (5 bases). V shed 2 bases and J shed 7 bases, with 18 bases lying between them. The CDR3 sequence is 15 residues long. Per germline, CDR1 SGDLS and CDR2 YYNGEE. DNA for the CDR3: TGTGCCAGCAGCGTGGGGTCGGGGGACCTAAGTGGCTACACCTTC. Amino acid sequence: CASSVGSGDLSGYTF.

V is TRBV6-6 and J is TRBJ1-4, with D possibly TRBD1 on 5 matching bases. The germline V and J ends were trimmed by 4 bases and 7 bases, with 13 bases remaining between them. The CDR3 has 14 amino acids. Germline V gene data show CDR1 as MNHNY and CDR2 as SVGAGI (reference sequence). The CDR3 nucleotides read TGTGCCAGCAGTTCTGACGGGGGTTTTGAAAAACTGTTTTTT. Translated: CASSSDGGFEKLFF.

The gene calls are TRBV7-9 and TRBJ2-7, with 7 bases that match TRBD1. Germline values: CDR1 SEHNR, CDR2 FQNEAQ (reference sequence). The CDR3 contains 14 residues. Trimming cost V 5 bases and J 6 bases; bases outside gene matches: 10. The CDR3 DNA reads TGTGCCAGCAGCCCGGACCGACAGGGAAGCGAGCAGTACTTC. It specifies CASSPDRQGSEQYF.

The rearrangement links TRBV6-7 to TRBJ1-6; D is possibly TRBD1 (5 bases). TRBV6-7 is identified as an open reading frame with a role that is uncertain. This CDR3 is built from 14 residues. Trimming pared 2 bases from V and 9 bases from J, leaving 11 bases between. As DNA, the CDR3 is TGTGCCAGCAGTTACCCCGGGGGTTTTTCACCCCTCCACTTT. Its protein is CASSYPGGFSPLHF.

This chain's CDR3 is CASSPRDTQYF. The CDR3, as DNA: TGTGCCAGCAGTCCCCGAGATACGCAGTATTTT. The gene calls are TRBV7-2 and TRBJ2-3, with D hard to call. CDR1 SGHTA and CDR2 FQGNSA come from the germline V gene. The CDR3 is 11 residues long. V was shortened by 6 bases and J by 5 bases, with 6 bases between the two germline ends.

The CDR3 DNA reads TGTGCCAGCAGCTTACCGGTGAACACTGAAGCTTTCTTT. Translated, it gives CASSLPVNTEAFF. The chain recombines TRBV11-2 with TRBJ1-1, with D hard to call. CDR1 is SGHAT, CDR2 FQNNGV, per germline. Trimming shortened V by 2 bases and J by 0 bases, and 4 bases separated the two germline ends. The CDR3 is 13 amino acids. The full variable domain, completed using reference TRBV11-2 and TRBJ1-1, is EAGVAQSPRYKIIEKRQSVAFWCNPISGHATLYWYQQILGQGPKLLIQFQNNGVVDDSQLPKDRFSAERLKGVDSTLKIQPAKLEDSAVYLCASSLPVNTEAFFGQGTRLTVV.

V gene TRBV28 combines with J gene TRBJ1-2, with 7 bases matching TRBD1. CDR1 MDHEN and CDR2 SYDVKM come from the germline V gene. V trimming: 5 bases; J trimming: 8 bases; junction bases outside the gene matches: 11. The CDR3 has 14 amino acids. CDR3 coding DNA: TGTGCCAGCAGTCCCCCGGGACAGTTACGGGGCTACACCTTC. Translating it yields CASSPPGQLRGYTF.